The rows below give T cell receptor beta chains drawn from one sample of a study of shared clonotypes between healthy human individuals. TCRdb's copy holds only in-frame clones and misses some; the assay was immunoSEQ multiplex PCR. The sample holds over a million clones, roughly 98% seen once. Sequencing was done on a sample of naive CD4+ T cells sorted from blood. The receptors stem from a man aged 25-45 years in good health. Both conserved end residues are part of each CDR3. D genes are given only for firm matches.

-	TRBV5-4	TRBJ1-1	CASSPEPGLSGTEAFF	TGTGCCAGCAGCCCGGAGCCGGGCCTCTCGGGCACTGAAGCTTTCTTT
TRBD2	TRBV4-1	TRBJ2-7	CASSLMTSGRATEQYF	TGCGCCAGCAGCCTTATGACTAGCGGGAGGGCCACCGAGCAGTACTTC
-	TRBV7-2	TRBJ1-2	CASSPDRSNYGYTF	TGTGCCAGCAGCCCCGACAGATCTAACTATGGCTACACCTTC
TRBD2	TRBV5-8	TRBJ2-7	CASSLFSGRYEQYF	TGTGCCAGCAGCTTGTTCAGCGGGAGGTACGAGCAGTACTTC
TRBD1	TRBV13	TRBJ2-3	CASSLRQGNSDTQYF	TGTGCCAGCAGCTTAAGACAGGGAAATTCAGATACGCAGTATTTT
-	TRBV11-2	TRBJ2-2	CASSLDGNTGELFF	TGTGCCAGCAGCTTAGATGGGAACACCGGGGAGCTGTTTTTT
-	TRBV7-3	TRBJ2-3	CASSSRELGYTQYF	TGTGCCAGCAGCTCTAGGGAGCTCGGATATACGCAGTATTTT
-	TRBV15	TRBJ1-2	CATSRVSGNANGYTF	TGTGCCACCAGCAGGGTCTCAGGGAATGCGAATGGCTACACCTTC
-	TRBV29-1	TRBJ1-1	CSVEYRLRNTEAFF	TGCAGCGTTGAGTACAGGCTTAGGAACACTGAAGCTTTCTTT
TRBD1	TRBV15	TRBJ1-4	CATSEDRILATNEKLFF	TGTGCCACCAGCGAGGACAGGATCCTTGCAACTAATGAAAAACTGTTTTTT
-	TRBV5-1	TRBJ2-7	CASSLDGAAPGEQYF	TGCGCCAGCAGCTTGGATGGGGCCGCACCGGGGGAGCAGTACTTC
-	TRBV5-1	TRBJ2-5	CASSLGTLAIQETQYF	TGCGCCAGCAGCTTGGGGACCCTAGCGATCCAAGAGACCCAGTACTTC
TRBD1	TRBV2	TRBJ2-7	CASSPIGTGFPYEQYF	TGTGCCAGCAGTCCTATCGGGACAGGGTTTCCCTACGAGCAGTACTTC
TRBD1	TRBV5-1	TRBJ2-1	CASSLQGASYNEQFF	TGCGCCAGCAGCCTACAGGGGGCGTCCTACAATGAGCAGTTCTTC
TRBD1	TRBV9	TRBJ1-3	CASSVAGQGFKGNTIYF	TGTGCCAGCAGCGTAGCGGGACAGGGTTTTAAGGGTAACACCATATATTTT